Only a few counts were recorded for the clone carrying this TCR beta chain. TCRdb redid the calling of the 5' RACE reads with MiXCR, one entry per CDR3 protein. The repertoire holds hundreds of thousands of distinct CDR3 sequences, with roughly 20% as singletons. Germline lookup yields CDR1 SGHTA and CDR2 FQGNSA. V was cut by 6 bases and J by 12 bases, with 14 bases left in between. The CDR3 has 12 amino acids. This specimen belongs to a study of CD8 T cells in ankylosing spondylitis. This chain joins TRBV7-2 and TRBJ1-4; no firm D call. The TCR originated in a male donor with ankylosing spondylitis or in good health (not recorded which). Input material: blood, either unsorted or a sorted T cell fraction (not recorded which). CDR3 region: CASSRPLGELFF. The CDR3 DNA sequence: TGTGCCAGCAGTCGGCCCCTCGGGGAACTGTTTTTT.